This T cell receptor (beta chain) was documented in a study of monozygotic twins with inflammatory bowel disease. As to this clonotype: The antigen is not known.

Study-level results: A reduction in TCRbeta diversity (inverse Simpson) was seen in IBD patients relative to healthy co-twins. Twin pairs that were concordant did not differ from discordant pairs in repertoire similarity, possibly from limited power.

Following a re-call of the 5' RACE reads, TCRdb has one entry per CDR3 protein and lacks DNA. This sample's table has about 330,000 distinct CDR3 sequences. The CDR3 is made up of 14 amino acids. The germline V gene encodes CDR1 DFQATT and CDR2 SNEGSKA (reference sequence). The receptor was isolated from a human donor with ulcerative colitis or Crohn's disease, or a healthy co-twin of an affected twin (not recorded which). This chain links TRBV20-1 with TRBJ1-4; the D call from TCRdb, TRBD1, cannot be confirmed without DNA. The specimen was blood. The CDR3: CSARGPGQNEKLFF.